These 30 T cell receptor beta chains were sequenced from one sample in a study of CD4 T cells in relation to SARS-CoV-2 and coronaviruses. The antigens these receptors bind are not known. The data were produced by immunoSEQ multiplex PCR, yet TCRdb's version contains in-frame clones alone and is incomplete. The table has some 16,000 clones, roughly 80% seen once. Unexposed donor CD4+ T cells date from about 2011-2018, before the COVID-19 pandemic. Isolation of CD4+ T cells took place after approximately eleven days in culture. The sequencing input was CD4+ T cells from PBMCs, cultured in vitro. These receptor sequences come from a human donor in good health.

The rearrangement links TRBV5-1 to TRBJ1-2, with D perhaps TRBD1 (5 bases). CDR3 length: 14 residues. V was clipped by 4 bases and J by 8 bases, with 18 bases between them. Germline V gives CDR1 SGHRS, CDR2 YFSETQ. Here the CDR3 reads CASSGASWEGGYTF. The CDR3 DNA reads TGCGCCAGCAGCGGGGCTTCTTGGGAGGGCGGCTACACCTTC.

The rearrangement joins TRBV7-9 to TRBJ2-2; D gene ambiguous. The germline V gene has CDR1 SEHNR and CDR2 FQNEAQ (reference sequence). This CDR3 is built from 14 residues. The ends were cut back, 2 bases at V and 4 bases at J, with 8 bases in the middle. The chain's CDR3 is CASSLTISTGELFF. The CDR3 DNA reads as TGTGCCAGCAGCTTAACCATTAGCACCGGGGAGCTGTTTTTT.

CDR3 sequence reads: CASSLGWTGGQPQHF. The DNA for the CDR3 is TGTGCCAGCAGCTTAGGGTGGACAGGGGGGCAGCCCCAGCATTTT. V and J are TRBV7-2 and TRBJ1-5, with 10 bases that match TRBD1. V shed 1 base and J 7 bases; nucleotides not matched to a gene: 4. The length of the CDR3 is 15 residues. Looked up from germline, CDR1 is SGHTA and CDR2 is FQGNSA. Combining the CDR3 with reference TRBV7-2 and TRBJ1-5 gives the whole variable domain GAGVSQSPSNKVTEKGKDVELRCDPISGHTALYWYRQSLGQGLEFLIYFQGNSAPDKSGLPSDRFSAERTGGSVSTLTIQRTQQEDSAVYLCASSLGWTGGQPQHFGDGTRLSIL.

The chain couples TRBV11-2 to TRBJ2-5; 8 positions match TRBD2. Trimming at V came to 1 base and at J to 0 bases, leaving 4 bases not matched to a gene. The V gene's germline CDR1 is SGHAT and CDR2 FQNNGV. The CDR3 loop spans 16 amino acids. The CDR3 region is CASSLGASGHQETQYF. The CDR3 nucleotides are TGTGCCAGCAGCTTAGGTGCTAGCGGGCACCAAGAGACCCAGTACTTC.

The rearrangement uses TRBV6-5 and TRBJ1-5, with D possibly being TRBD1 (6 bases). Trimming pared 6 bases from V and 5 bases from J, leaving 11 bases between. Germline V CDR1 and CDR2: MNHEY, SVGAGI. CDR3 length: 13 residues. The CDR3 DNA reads TGTGCCAGCAGGGACAGTTTAGATCAGCCCCAGCATTTT. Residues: CASRDSLDQPQHF.

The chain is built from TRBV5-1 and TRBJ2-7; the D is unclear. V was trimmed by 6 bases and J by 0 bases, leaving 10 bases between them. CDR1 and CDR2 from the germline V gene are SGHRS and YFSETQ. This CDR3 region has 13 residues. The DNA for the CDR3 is TGCGCCAGCAAAGAGAACTACTCCTACGAGCAGTACTTC. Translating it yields CASKENYSYEQYF.

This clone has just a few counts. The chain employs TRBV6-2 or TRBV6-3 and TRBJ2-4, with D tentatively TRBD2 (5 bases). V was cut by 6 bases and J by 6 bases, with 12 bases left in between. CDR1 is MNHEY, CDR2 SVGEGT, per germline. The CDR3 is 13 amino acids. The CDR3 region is CASSWELLNIQYF. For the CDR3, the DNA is TGTGCCAGCAGCTGGGAGTTACTAAACATTCAGTACTTC.

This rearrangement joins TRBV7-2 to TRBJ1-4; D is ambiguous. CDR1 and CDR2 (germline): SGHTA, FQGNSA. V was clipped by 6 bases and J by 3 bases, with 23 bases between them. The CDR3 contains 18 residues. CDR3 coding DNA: TGTGCCAGCAGTCCTAATCTGGTGGGAATGTTCGCTAATGAAAAACTGTTTTTT. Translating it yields CASSPNLVGMFANEKLFF.

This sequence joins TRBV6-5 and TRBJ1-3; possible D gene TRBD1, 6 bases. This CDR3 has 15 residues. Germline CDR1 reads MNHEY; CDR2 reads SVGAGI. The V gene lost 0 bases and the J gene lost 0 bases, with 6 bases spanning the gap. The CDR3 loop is CASSYSDSSGNTIYF. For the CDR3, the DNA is TGTGCCAGCAGTTACTCGGACAGCTCTGGAAACACCATATATTTT.

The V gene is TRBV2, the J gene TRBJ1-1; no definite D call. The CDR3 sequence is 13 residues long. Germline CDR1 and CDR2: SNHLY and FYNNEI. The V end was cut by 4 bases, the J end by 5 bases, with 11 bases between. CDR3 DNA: TGTGCCAGCAGTGGTCCAGAAGCAACTGAAGCTTTCTTT. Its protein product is CASSGPEATEAFF.

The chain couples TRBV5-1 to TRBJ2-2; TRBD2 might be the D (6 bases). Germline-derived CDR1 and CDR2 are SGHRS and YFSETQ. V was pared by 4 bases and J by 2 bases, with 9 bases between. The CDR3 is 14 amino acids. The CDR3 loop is CASSTGLNTGELFF. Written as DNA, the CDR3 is TGCGCCAGCAGCACGGGACTTAACACCGGGGAGCTGTTTTTT.

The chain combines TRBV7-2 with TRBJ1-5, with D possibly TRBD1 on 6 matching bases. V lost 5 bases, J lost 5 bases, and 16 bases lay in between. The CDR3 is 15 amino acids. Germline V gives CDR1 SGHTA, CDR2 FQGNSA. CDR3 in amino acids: CASSRNQGFHQPQHF. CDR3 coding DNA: TGTGCCAGCAGCCGTAATCAGGGGTTCCATCAGCCCCAGCATTTT.

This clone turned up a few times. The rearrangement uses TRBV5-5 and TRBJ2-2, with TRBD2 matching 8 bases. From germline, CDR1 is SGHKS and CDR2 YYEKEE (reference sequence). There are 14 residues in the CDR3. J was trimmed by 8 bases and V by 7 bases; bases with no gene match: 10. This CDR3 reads CASDGTSGWGELFF. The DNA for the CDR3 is TGTGCCAGCGATGGGACTAGTGGATGGGGGGAGCTGTTTTTT.

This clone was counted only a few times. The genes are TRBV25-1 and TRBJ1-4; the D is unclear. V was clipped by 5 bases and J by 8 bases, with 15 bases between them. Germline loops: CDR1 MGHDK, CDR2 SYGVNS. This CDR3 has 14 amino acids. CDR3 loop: CASSPVGEGEKLFF. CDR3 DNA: TGTGCCAGCAGTCCGGTCGGGGAAGGAGAAAAACTGTTTTTT.

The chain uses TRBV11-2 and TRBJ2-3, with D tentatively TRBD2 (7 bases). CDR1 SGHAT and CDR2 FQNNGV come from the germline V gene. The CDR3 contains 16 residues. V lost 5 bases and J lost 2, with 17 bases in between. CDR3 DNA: TGTGCCAGCAGCCCCATAGGGGGGGCCCTCACAGATACGCAGTATTTT. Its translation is CASSPIGGALTDTQYF.

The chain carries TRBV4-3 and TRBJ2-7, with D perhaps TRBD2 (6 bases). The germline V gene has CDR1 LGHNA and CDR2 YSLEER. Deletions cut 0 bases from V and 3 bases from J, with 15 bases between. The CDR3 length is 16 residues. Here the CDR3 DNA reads TGCGCCAGCAGCCAAGAACTGTTCCTCGGGAGCTACGAGCAGTACTTC. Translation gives CASSQELFLGSYEQYF.

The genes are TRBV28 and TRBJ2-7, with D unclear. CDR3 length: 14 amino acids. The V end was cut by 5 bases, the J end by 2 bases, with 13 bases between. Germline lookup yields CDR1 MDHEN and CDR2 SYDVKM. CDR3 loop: CASSSASWPYEQYF. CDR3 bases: TGTGCCAGCAGTAGTGCCTCCTGGCCCTACGAGCAGTACTTC.

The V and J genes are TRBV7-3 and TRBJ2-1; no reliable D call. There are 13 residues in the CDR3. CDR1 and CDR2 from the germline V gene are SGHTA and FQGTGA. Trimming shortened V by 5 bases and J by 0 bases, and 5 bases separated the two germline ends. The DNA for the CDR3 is TGTGCCAGCAGCGCGGACTCCTACAATGAGCAGTTCTTC. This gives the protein CASSADSYNEQFF.

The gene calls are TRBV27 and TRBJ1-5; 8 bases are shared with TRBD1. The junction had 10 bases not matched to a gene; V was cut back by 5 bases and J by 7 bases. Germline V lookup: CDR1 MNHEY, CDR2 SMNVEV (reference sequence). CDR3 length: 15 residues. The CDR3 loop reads CASSQSTGGRQPQHF. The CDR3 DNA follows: TGTGCCAGCAGTCAGTCAACAGGGGGAAGGCAGCCCCAGCATTTT.

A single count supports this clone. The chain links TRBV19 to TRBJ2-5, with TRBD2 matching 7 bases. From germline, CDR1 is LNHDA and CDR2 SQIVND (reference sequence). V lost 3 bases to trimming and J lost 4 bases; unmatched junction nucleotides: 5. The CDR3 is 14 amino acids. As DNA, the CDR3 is TGTGCCAGTAGTATCGGGGGGTTAGCAGAGACCCAGTACTTC. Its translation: CASSIGGLAETQYF.

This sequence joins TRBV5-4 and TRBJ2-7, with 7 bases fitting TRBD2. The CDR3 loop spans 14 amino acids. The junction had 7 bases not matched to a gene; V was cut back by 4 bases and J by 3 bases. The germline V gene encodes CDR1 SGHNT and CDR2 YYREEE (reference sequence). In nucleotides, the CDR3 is TGTGCCAGCAGCCTGAAAGGCGGGGGCTACGAGCAGTACTTC. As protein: CASSLKGGGYEQYF.

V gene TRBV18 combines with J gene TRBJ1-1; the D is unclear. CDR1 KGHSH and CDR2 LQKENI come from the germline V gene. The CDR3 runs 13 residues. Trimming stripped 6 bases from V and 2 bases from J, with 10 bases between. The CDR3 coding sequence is TGTGCCAGCTCGGAGGCGGGAAACACTGAAGCTTTCTTT. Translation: CASSEAGNTEAFF. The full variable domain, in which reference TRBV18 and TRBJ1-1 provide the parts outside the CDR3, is NAGVMQNPRHLVRRRGQEARLRCSPMKGHSHVYWYRQLPEEGLKFMVYLQKENIIDESGMPKERFSAEFPKEGPSILRIQQVVRGDSAAYFCASSEAGNTEAFFGQGTRLTVV.

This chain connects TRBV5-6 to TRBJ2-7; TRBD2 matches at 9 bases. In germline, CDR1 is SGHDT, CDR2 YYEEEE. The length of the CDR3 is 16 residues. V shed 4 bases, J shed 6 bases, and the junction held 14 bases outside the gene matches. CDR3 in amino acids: CASSGGGGVRTVEQYF. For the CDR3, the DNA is TGTGCCAGCAGCGGCGGGGGGGGAGTTAGAACCGTCGAGCAGTACTTC.

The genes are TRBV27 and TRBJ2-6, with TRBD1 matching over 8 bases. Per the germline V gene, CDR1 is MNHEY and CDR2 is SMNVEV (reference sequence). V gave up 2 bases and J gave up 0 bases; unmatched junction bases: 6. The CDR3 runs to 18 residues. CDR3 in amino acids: CASSLKARGRSGANVLTF. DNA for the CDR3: TGTGCCAGCAGTTTAAAGGCCAGGGGGCGCTCTGGGGCCAACGTCCTGACTTTC.

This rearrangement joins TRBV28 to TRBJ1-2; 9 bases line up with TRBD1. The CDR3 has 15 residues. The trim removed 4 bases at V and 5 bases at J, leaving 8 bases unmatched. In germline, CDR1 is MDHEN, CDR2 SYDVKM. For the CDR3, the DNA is TGTGCCAGCAGTTACCGGGACAGGGTATGGTATGGCTACACCTTC. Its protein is CASSYRDRVWYGYTF.

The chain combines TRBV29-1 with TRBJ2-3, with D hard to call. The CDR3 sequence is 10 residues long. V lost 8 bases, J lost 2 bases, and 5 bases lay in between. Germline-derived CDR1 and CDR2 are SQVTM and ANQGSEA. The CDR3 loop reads CSTYTDTQYF. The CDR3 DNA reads TGCAGCACATACACAGATACGCAGTATTTT.

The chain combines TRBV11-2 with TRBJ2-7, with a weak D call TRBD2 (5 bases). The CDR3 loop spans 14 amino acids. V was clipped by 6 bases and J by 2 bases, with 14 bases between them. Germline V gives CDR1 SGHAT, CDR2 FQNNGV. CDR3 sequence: CASRTVKRAYEQYF. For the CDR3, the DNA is TGTGCCAGCAGGACCGTAAAGAGGGCCTACGAGCAGTACTTC.

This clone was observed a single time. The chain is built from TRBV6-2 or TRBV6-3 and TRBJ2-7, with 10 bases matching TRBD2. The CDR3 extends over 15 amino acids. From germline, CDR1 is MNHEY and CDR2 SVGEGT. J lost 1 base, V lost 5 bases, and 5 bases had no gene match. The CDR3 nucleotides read TGTGCCAGCAGTCAATCAGCGGGGGGGTCCTACGAGCAGTACTTC. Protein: CASSQSAGGSYEQYF.

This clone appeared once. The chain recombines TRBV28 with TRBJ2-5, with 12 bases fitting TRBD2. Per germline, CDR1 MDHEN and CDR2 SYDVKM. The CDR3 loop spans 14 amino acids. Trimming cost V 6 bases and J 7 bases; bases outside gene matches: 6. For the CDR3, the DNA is TGTGCCAGCAGGACTAGCGGGAGAGGTGGGACCCAGTACTTC. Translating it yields CASRTSGRGGTQYF.

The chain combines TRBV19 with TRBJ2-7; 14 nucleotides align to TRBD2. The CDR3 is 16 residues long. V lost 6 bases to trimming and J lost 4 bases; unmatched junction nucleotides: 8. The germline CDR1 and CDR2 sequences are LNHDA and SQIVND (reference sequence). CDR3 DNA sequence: TGTGCCAGTAGCATGACTAGCGGGAGGGCCGAGTACGAGCAGTACTTC. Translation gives CASSMTSGRAEYEQYF.